This T cell receptor (beta chain) stems from a study of blood T cell repertoires in COVID-19. The overall study: Sites in the United States, Italy and Spain provided acute and convalescent COVID-19 samples. PBMCs, B-cell-depleted T cells, or T cells provided the cDNA or gDNA that made up the material.

Patients of the Seattle cohort, enrolled during active infection, were followed longitudinally. Method: immunoSEQ multiplex PCR; TCRdb's copy keeps in-frame clones and lacks some. The sample lists 540,000 or so clones, less than 90% occurring once. After removal of 4 bases from V and 9 bases from J, the junction contained 5 bases not matched to a gene. CDR1 and CDR2 from the germline V gene are PRHDT and FYEKMQ (reference sequence). The CDR3 has 14 residues. The clonotype comes from a woman in her forties or fifties with COVID-19, enrolled during active disease. Source material: peripheral blood. This chain uses TRBV13 with TRBJ1-4; 10 positions match TRBD1. The CDR3 protein is CASSSGTGVQKLFF. The CDR3 DNA is TGTGCCAGCAGCTCCGGGACAGGGGTACAAAAACTGTTTTTT. The whole variable domain, remainder taken from reference TRBV13 and TRBJ1-4, is AAGVIQSPRHLIKEKRETATLKCYPIPRHDTVYWYQQGPGQDPQFLISFYEKMQSDKGSIPDRFSAQQFSDYHSELNMSSLELGDSALYFCASSSGTGVQKLFFGSGTQLSVL.